This T cell receptor (beta chain) stems from a study of cytomegalovirus exposure and HLA in healthy donors. Germline-derived CDR1 and CDR2 are MDHEN and SYDVKM. The CDR3 extends over 13 amino acids. After removal of 9 bases from V and 5 bases from J, the junction contained 7 bases not matched to a gene. Healthy individuals who donated bone marrow served as the donors. With 60 Vbeta and 13 Jbeta primers, the PCR was carried out. Sequencing was performed with immunoSEQ multiplex PCR; in TCRdb, only in-frame clones are kept and a portion is missing. The sample carries around 130,000 clones, 75% to 85% recorded once.

This rearrangement joins TRBV28 to TRBJ1-2, with 9 bases identical to TRBD1. The TCR sequence derives from a man aged 40-49 years in good health and CMV-seronegative. Specimen: PBMCs. The CDR3 DNA is TGTGCCAGTGTCGGACAGGGGATATATGGCTACACCTTC. The encoded protein is CASVGQGIYGYTF.